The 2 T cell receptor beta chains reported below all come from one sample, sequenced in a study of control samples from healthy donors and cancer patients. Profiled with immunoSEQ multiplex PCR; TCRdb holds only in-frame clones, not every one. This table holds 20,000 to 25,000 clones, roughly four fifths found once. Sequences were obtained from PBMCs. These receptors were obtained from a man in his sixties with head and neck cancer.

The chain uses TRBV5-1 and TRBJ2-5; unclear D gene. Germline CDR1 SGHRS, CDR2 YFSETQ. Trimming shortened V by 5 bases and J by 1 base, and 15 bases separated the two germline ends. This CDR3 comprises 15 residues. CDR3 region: CASRVGGRSQETQYF. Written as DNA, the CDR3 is TGCGCCAGCAGGGTGGGTGGACGGTCCCAAGAGACCCAGTACTTC.

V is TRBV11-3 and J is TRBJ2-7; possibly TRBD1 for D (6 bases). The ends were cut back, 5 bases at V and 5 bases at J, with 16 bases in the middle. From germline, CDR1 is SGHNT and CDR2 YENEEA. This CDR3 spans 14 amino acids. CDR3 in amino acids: CASSRPGARHEQYF. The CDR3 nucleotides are TGTGCCAGCAGCCGACCAGGGGCGCGACACGAGCAGTACTTC.